Following are 3 T cell receptor beta chains from one sample sequenced in a study of CD8 T cells in Susac syndrome. Random hexamers primed reverse transcription of about 0.45 to 1 ug RNA. TCRdb analysed the immunoSEQ multiplex PCR reads with MiXCR anew, one entry per CDR3 protein. Among about 80,000 distinct CDR3 sequences listed, roughly 90% were seen once. Sequenced sample: CD8+ T cells from PBMCs. These receptor sequences come from a human donor with multiple sclerosis.

V usage is TRBV4-3 and J usage is TRBJ2-1, with 7 bases matching TRBD1. V dropped 0 bases and J dropped 3; count of bases not matched to a gene: 5. CDR1 is LGHNA and CDR2 is YSLEER in the germline V gene. This CDR3 spans 16 amino acids. In DNA form, the CDR3 reads TGCGCCAGCAGCCAAGAAAAGACAGGGTACTACAATGAGCAGTTCTTC. This translates into CASSQEKTGYYNEQFF.

The chain employs TRBV6-2 or TRBV6-3 and TRBJ2-1, with 7 nucleotides matching TRBD2. V was clipped by 4 bases and J by 8 bases; unmatched bases: 11. The CDR3 sequence is 15 residues long. The germline gives CDR1 MNHEY, CDR2 SVGEGT. CDR3 in DNA: TGTGCCAGCAGTTGGTTGGCGGGAGCGGAAGATGAGCAGTTCTTC. Its protein is CASSWLAGAEDEQFF.

The V and J genes are TRBV6-1 and TRBJ1-1, with a possible D match to TRBD1 (6 bases). The CDR3 spans 14 residues. Germline V gene lookup returns CDR1 MNHNS and CDR2 SASEGT. The V end was cut by 4 bases, the J end by 0 bases, with 9 bases between. The CDR3 bases are TGTGCCAGCAGTGCGCGGACAGTGAACACTGAAGCTTTCTTT. Translating it yields CASSARTVNTEAFF.